Presented here are 2 T cell receptor beta chains from one specimen sequenced in a study of blood T cell repertoires in COVID-19 (dated by TCRdb to between 2020 and 2021). Library preparation was by the immunoSEQ multiplex PCR assay. The clones in this table, taken by TCRdb from immuneACCESS, are in-frame only. Not every clone is retained; where verified, under half of the shortfall comes from an unresolved V gene, and the cause of the rest is unknown. This sample holds roughly 250,000 clones; around 81% were observed only once. Roughly 2.9% of the sample lies in the top ten. Sequencing was done on a sample of peripheral blood. These receptors came from a woman aged 55-70 years with active or convalescent COVID-19.

Of note for this clone: Other DNA sequences in this specimen translate into the identical CDR3. The V and J genes are TRBV11-2 and TRBJ2-3; D perhaps matches TRBD2 (5 bases). Germline loops: CDR1 SGHAT, CDR2 FQNNGV. This CDR3 has 13 amino acids. Trimming took off 1 base at V and 5 bases at J, with 7 bases between the two ends. In DNA, the CDR3 is TGTGCCAGCAGCTTAGGACGGGGAGATACGCAGTATTTT. Encoded protein: CASSLGRGDTQYF.

This clone was observed a single time. In DNA, the CDR3 is TGTGCCAGCTCACCTACTAACTATGGCTACACCTTC. Its protein is CASSPTNYGYTF. The chain has TRBV18 and TRBJ1-2; no clear D. The germline gives CDR1 KGHSH, CDR2 LQKENI. Deletions cut 3 bases from V and 0 bases from J, with 2 bases between. The CDR3 is 12 amino acids.